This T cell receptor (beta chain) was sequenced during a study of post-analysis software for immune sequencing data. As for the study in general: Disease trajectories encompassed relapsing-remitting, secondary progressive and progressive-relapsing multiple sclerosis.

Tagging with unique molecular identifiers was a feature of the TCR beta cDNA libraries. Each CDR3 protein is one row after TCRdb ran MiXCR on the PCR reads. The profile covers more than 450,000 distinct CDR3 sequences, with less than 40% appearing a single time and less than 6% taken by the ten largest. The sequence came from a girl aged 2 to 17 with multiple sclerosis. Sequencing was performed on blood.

The CDR3 DNA follows: TGCAGTGCTAGTCTTAGCGGGATTTACGAGCAGTACTTC. Translated: CSASLSGIYEQYF. The rearrangement joins TRBV20-1 to TRBJ2-7, with TRBD2 identical over 8 bases. The CDR3 has 13 residues. Germline V gene data show CDR1 as DFQATT and CDR2 as SNEGSKA (reference sequence). V was pared by 3 bases and J by 4 bases, with 5 bases of the junction left unmatched.